One and the same sample provided the 30 T cell receptor beta chains below, sequenced in a study of Ad26.COV2.S vaccination and SARS-CoV-2 variants. TCRdb keeps only in-frame clones here, not all; method: immunoSEQ multiplex PCR. The sample lists about 87,000 clones; roughly 84% were seen once. The sequenced sample was peripheral blood, obtained after recovery from COVID-19. The receptors were sampled from a human donor who had recovered from COVID-19.

The chain carries TRBV7-3 and TRBJ2-1; 9 bases fit TRBD2. Per germline, CDR1 SGHTA and CDR2 FQGTGA. This CDR3 comprises 15 residues. Unmatched junction bases numbered 6, after V lost 2 bases and J lost 7 bases. The CDR3 is CASSLSSGVVNEQFF. CDR3 sequence (DNA): TGTGCCAGCAGCTTATCTAGCGGGGTTGTTAATGAGCAGTTCTTC.

V is TRBV11-3 and J is TRBJ2-1; 10 bases match TRBD2. The trim removed 6 bases at V and 7 bases at J, leaving 12 bases unmatched. Per germline, CDR1 SGHNT and CDR2 YENEEA. This CDR3 contains 16 residues. CDR3 residues: CASSPGVAGGINEQFF. The CDR3 DNA sequence: TGTGCCAGCAGTCCCGGGGTAGCGGGAGGTATAAATGAGCAGTTCTTC.

The chain uses TRBV9 and TRBJ1-4, with D hard to call. CDR3 length: 14 amino acids. Per germline, CDR1 SGDLS and CDR2 YYNGEE. The V gene lost 3 bases and the J gene lost 7 bases, with 13 bases spanning the gap. CDR3 residues: CASSGGYRGEKLFF. CDR3 sequence (DNA): TGTGCCAGCAGCGGCGGGTACCGCGGTGAAAAACTGTTTTTT.

The chain is built from TRBV24-1 and TRBJ2-4; 7 nucleotides align to TRBD1. The V gene's germline CDR1 is KGHDR and CDR2 SFDVKD. V trimming: 3 bases; J trimming: 0 bases; junction bases outside the gene matches: 7. This CDR3 is built from 17 residues. CDR3 sequence: CATSDPDRVLAKNIQYF. CDR3 DNA sequence: TGTGCCACCAGTGATCCTGACAGGGTCCTAGCCAAAAACATTCAGTACTTC.

V usage is TRBV29-1 and J usage is TRBJ2-7; 7 nucleotides agree with TRBD1. The CDR3 sequence is 14 residues long. The J segment lost 5 bases and the V segment lost 7 bases, leaving 14 bases of the junction unmatched. Germline CDR1 reads SQVTM; CDR2 reads ANQGSEA. The chain's CDR3 is CSGSTQGVFDEQYF. The CDR3, as DNA: TGCAGCGGCTCTACTCAGGGGGTTTTTGACGAGCAGTACTTC.

This clone was counted a few times. The rearrangement uses TRBV27 and TRBJ1-2, with a tentative D call TRBD1 (6 bases). Germline V gene data show CDR1 as MNHEY and CDR2 as SMNVEV (reference sequence). With 2 bases removed from V and 8 bases from J, the gap between germline ends came to 12 bases. This CDR3 has 13 residues. The DNA for the CDR3 is TGTGCCAGCAGTTTAAGGGTTGGGGGCGGCTACACCTTC. It codes for CASSLRVGGGYTF.

This clone was counted a few times. The V gene is TRBV7-2, the J gene TRBJ2-3; no definite D call. The CDR3 sequence is 12 residues long. The V end lost 2 bases, the J end lost 3 bases, and 3 bases lay between the germline ends. Germline assignment: CDR1 SGHTA and CDR2 FQGNSA. CDR3 protein: CASSLMTDTQYF. In DNA, the CDR3 is TGTGCCAGCAGCTTAATGACAGATACGCAGTATTTT.

The chain joins TRBV7-3 to TRBJ2-1; 10 bases fit TRBD2. The CDR3 is made up of 16 amino acids. Germline loops: CDR1 SGHTA, CDR2 FQGTGA. J lost 5 bases, V lost 1 base, and 5 bases had no gene match. CDR3 loop: CASSLIGLAGDNEQFF. For the CDR3, the DNA is TGTGCCAGCAGCTTAATCGGGCTAGCGGGGGACAATGAGCAGTTCTTC.

The V call is TRBV4-3, the J call TRBJ2-3, with D unclear. With 1 base removed from V and 3 bases from J, the gap between germline ends came to 8 bases. Germline CDR1 and CDR2: LGHNA and YSLEER. The CDR3 covers 14 residues. The CDR3 here is CASSQAVGTDTQYF. CDR3 DNA: TGCGCCAGCAGCCAAGCGGTAGGGACAGATACGCAGTATTTT.

This clone has only one observation. The chain links TRBV18 to TRBJ2-7, with 9 nucleotides matching TRBD2. After removal of 5 bases from V and 4 bases from J, the junction contained 9 bases not matched to a gene. The CDR3 is made up of 15 amino acids. Germline V CDR1 and CDR2: KGHSH, LQKENI. Here the CDR3 DNA reads TGTGCCAGCTCAGCTCTTAGCGGGAGTTCTTACGAGCAGTACTTC. It encodes CASSALSGSSYEQYF.

This clone was found a few times. V is TRBV11-2 and J is TRBJ2-5; D is perhaps TRBD2 (5 bases). This CDR3 is 15 amino acids long. The germline gives CDR1 SGHAT, CDR2 FQNNGV. Trimming took 8 bases from V and 4 from J, leaving 20 bases between them. This chain's CDR3 is CASQPRGMPGETQYF. The CDR3 DNA reads as TGTGCCAGCCAACCTCGGGGTATGCCGGGAGAGACCCAGTACTTC.

DNA of the CDR3: TGTGCCAGCAGTACAGTCTTTATGAACACTGAAGCTTTCTTT. Amino acid sequence: CASSTVFMNTEAFF. The chain has TRBV28 and TRBJ1-1; D is undetermined. Germline-derived CDR1 and CDR2 are MDHEN and SYDVKM. The CDR3 has 14 amino acids. The V end was cut by 5 bases, the J end by 0 bases, with 10 bases between. Combining the CDR3 with reference TRBV28 and TRBJ1-1 gives the whole variable domain DVKVTQSSRYLVKRTGEKVFLECVQDMDHENMFWYRQDPGLGLRLIYFSYDVKMKEKGDIPEGYSVSREKKERFSLILESASTNQTSMYLCASSTVFMNTEAFFGQGTRLTVV.

V gene TRBV7-9 combines with J gene TRBJ2-2, with 8 bases matching TRBD1. V dropped 5 bases and J dropped 11; count of bases not matched to a gene: 13. The CDR3 sequence is 15 residues long. Per germline, CDR1 SEHNR and CDR2 FQNEAQ (reference sequence). The CDR3 DNA is TGTGCCAGCAGCAAATCCGGGACAGGTGAACGAGAGCTGTTTTTT. Residues: CASSKSGTGERELFF.

V gene TRBV6-1 combines with J gene TRBJ1-4; D is undetermined. V was cut by 3 bases and J by 3 bases, with 17 bases left in between. The CDR3 is 17 residues long. Germline V gives CDR1 MNHNS, CDR2 SASEGT. CDR3 nucleotide sequence: TGTGCCAGCAGTGACCTAAGGGCAGTGAGTGCTAATGAAAAACTGTTTTTT. Translating it yields CASSDLRAVSANEKLFF.

V usage is TRBV6-4 and J usage is TRBJ1-1; D unresolved. Germline lookup yields CDR1 MRHNA and CDR2 SNTAGT. The CDR3 is 16 residues long. V shed 2 bases and J shed 1 base, with 14 bases lying between them. The CDR3 spells CASSDRKGSTNTEAFF. The CDR3 DNA follows: TGTGCCAGCAGTGACAGGAAAGGTTCCACGAACACTGAAGCTTTCTTT.

The J gene is TRBJ2-5, the V gene TRBV18; D not resolved. This CDR3 region has 16 residues. V was trimmed by 6 bases and J by 0 bases, leaving 17 bases between them. Germline loops: CDR1 KGHSH, CDR2 LQKENI. The CDR3: CASSQTQPINQETQYF. Here the CDR3 DNA reads TGTGCCAGCTCGCAGACCCAACCCATAAACCAAGAGACCCAGTACTTC.

This chain links TRBV5-5 with TRBJ2-1; 13 nucleotides match TRBD2. With 4 bases clipped from V and 7 bases from J, the junction kept 8 bases outside the gene matches. The germline V gene has CDR1 SGHKS and CDR2 YYEKEE (reference sequence). This CDR3 has 16 amino acids. The CDR3: CASSGQRTSGSNEQFF. The CDR3 DNA sequence: TGTGCCAGCAGCGGACAACGGACTAGCGGGAGTAATGAGCAGTTCTTC.

The gene calls are TRBV6-2 or TRBV6-3 and TRBJ2-7; 8 bases line up with TRBD2. Germline V lookup: CDR1 MNHEY, CDR2 SVGEGT. CDR3 length: 17 amino acids. Trimming cost V 2 bases and J 4 bases; bases outside gene matches: 13. CDR3 sequence reads: CASSYTILAGGRYEQYF. The CDR3 DNA reads TGTGCCAGCAGTTACACGATCCTAGCGGGTGGAAGGTACGAGCAGTACTTC.

The chain carries TRBV10-1 and TRBJ2-5; 7 nucleotides align to TRBD2. Trimming at V came to 5 bases and at J to 0 bases, leaving 12 bases not matched to a gene. CDR3 length equals 17 residues. Germline V gene sequence: CDR1 WNHNN, CDR2 SYGVQD (reference sequence). CDR3 loop: CASSWGEGRKYQETQYF. As DNA, the CDR3 is TGCGCCAGCAGTTGGGGGGAGGGCCGAAAGTACCAAGAGACCCAGTACTTC.

This clone was recorded once. The rearrangement uses TRBV5-1 and TRBJ1-1; D is perhaps TRBD1 (5 bases). V shed 2 bases and J shed 0 bases, with 17 bases lying between them. Germline CDR1 and CDR2: SGHRS and YFSETQ. This CDR3 comprises 17 residues. The CDR3 is CASSFQTGGQMNTEAFF. Here the CDR3 DNA reads TGCGCCAGCAGCTTTCAAACCGGCGGACAAATGAACACTGAAGCTTTCTTT.

This sequence joins TRBV5-6 and TRBJ2-5, with D hard to call. This CDR3 comprises 13 residues. V lost 4 bases and J lost 5, with 12 bases in between. Germline V CDR1 and CDR2: SGHDT, YYEEEE. The CDR3 sequence is CASSIGAGETQYF. The DNA for the CDR3 is TGTGCCAGCAGCATCGGAGCCGGGGAGACCCAGTACTTC.

This clone was counted a few times. The chain combines TRBV18 with TRBJ2-1; possibly TRBD2 for D (7 bases). CDR3 length: 13 residues. The germline V gene has CDR1 KGHSH and CDR2 LQKENI. Between the trimmed V and J ends, which lost 8 bases and 8 bases, there was a span of 16 bases. The CDR3 loop reads CASTFGGRDEQFF. The CDR3 DNA sequence: TGTGCCAGCACGTTCGGGGGGCGCGATGAGCAGTTCTTC.

The rearrangement uses TRBV7-8 and TRBJ1-6; 8 nucleotides align to TRBD1. CDR3 length: 14 residues. CDR1 SGHVS and CDR2 FQNEAQ come from the germline V gene. Trimming at V came to 5 bases and at J to 13 bases, leaving 10 bases not matched to a gene. This CDR3 reads CASSPDREGSPLHF. CDR3 bases: TGTGCCAGCAGCCCGGACAGGGAAGGTTCGCCCCTCCACTTT.

V gene TRBV7-2 combines with J gene TRBJ2-2, with D possibly being TRBD1 (6 bases). The germline gives CDR1 SGHTA, CDR2 FQGNSA. The CDR3 is 14 amino acids. Trimming removed 8 bases at V and 0 bases at J, with 10 bases between. The CDR3 DNA reads TGTGCCAGCTACAGGGTCGCGAACACCGGGGAGCTGTTTTTT. This sequence encodes CASYRVANTGELFF.

The rearrangement links TRBV7-9 to TRBJ2-3; the match to TRBD2 covers 8 bases. The CDR3 runs to 15 residues. Germline CDR1 and CDR2: SEHNR and FQNEAQ (reference sequence). After removal of 3 bases from V and 1 base from J, the junction contained 3 bases not matched to a gene. CDR3 nucleotide sequence: TGTGCCAGCAGCTTCCAAGCGGGAGGCACAGATACGCAGTATTTT. Amino acids: CASSFQAGGTDTQYF.

The chain couples TRBV10-3 to TRBJ2-7; 10 bases map to TRBD1. The germline V gene has CDR1 ENHRY and CDR2 SYGVKD. The CDR3 is made up of 14 amino acids. V was pared by 7 bases and J by 6 bases, with 9 bases of the junction left unmatched. CDR3 amino acids: CAIKNRDRGGEQYF. In nucleotides, the CDR3 is TGTGCCATCAAAAACCGGGACAGGGGAGGCGAGCAGTACTTC.

The rearrangement joins TRBV19 to TRBJ2-1; possible D gene TRBD1, 5 bases. The CDR3 spans 13 residues. The V and J ends lost 5 bases and 10 bases respectively, with 15 bases between them. The germline CDR1 and CDR2 sequences are LNHDA and SQIVND (reference sequence). The CDR3 sequence is CASSLTLQGEQFF. The CDR3 bases are TGTGCCAGTAGTCTCACCCTTCAGGGCGAGCAGTTCTTC.

This chain links TRBV5-6 with TRBJ1-2; D might be TRBD1 (5 bases). The CDR3 is 16 amino acids. Trimming left V 5 bases short and J 6 bases short, with 23 bases between. Germline CDR1 SGHDT, CDR2 YYEEEE. CDR3: CASRLPDGARADGYTF. The DNA for the CDR3 is TGTGCCAGCAGGCTCCCTGACGGGGCGCGGGCAGATGGCTACACCTTC.

DNA of the CDR3: TGTGCCAGCAGCTTGGCCGGGACAGGGGGAGAGACCCAGTACTTC. This sequence encodes CASSLAGTGGETQYF. The V and J genes are TRBV5-4 and TRBJ2-5; 11 nucleotides match TRBD1. Per germline, CDR1 SGHNT and CDR2 YYREEE (reference sequence). The CDR3 has 15 amino acids. Trimming removed 0 bases from V and 4 bases from J; junction bases left unmatched: 2.

The chain carries TRBV5-4 and TRBJ2-5; weak D call: TRBD1 (6 bases). CDR1 is SGHNT and CDR2 is YYREEE in the germline V gene (reference sequence). The V end lost 4 bases, the J end lost 1 base, and 11 bases lay between the germline ends. This CDR3 region has 14 residues. CDR3 bases: TGTGCCAGCAGCACCCGGGACATCCAAGAGACCCAGTACTTC. This gives the protein CASSTRDIQETQYF.